The 22 T cell receptor beta chains below come from one sample, sequenced in a study of tumor-infiltrating lymphocytes in primary liver carcinoma. Co-extraction of RNA and DNA was performed on about 20-33 mg of unsorted bulk tissue. Constant-region priming of around 490 ng total RNA yielded TCR beta cDNA. Slightly modified ARM-PCR, run as three nested multiplex PCR rounds, produced the TCR beta libraries. The first two PCR rounds, around 11 cycles each, used TRBV1-TRBV30 forward primers and a C-beta reverse primer. TCRdb reprocessed the multiplex PCR reads with MiXCR, giving one entry per CDR3 protein. The table shows about 130,000 distinct CDR3 sequences, with 55% to 75% occurring only once. Material: liver tumor tissue from sampling region 3. Subset here: tumor region T3, left-lateral pole. The receptors stem from a woman aged 55-75 years with primary liver carcinoma and hepatitis B virus infection.

The chain carries TRBV5-1 and TRBJ2-2; no firm D call. The germline V and J ends were trimmed by 4 bases and 6 bases, with 10 bases remaining between them. The CDR3 contains 13 residues. Germline lookup yields CDR1 SGHRS and CDR2 YFSETQ. CDR3 sequence: CASSRDRPGELFF. The CDR3 DNA follows: TGCGCCAGCAGCCGCGACCGCCCCGGGGAGCTGTTTTTT.

As for this clonotype: The final CDR3 position lacks the conserved phenylalanine or tryptophan, pointing to a likely read error. The chain is built from TRBV11-1 and TRBJ2-7, with a weak D call TRBD1 (6 bases). Deletions cut 7 bases from V and 6 bases from J, with 22 bases between. Germline V gene lookup returns CDR1 SGHAT and CDR2 FQDESV (reference sequence). The CDR3 runs to 15 residues. The DNA of the CDR3 is TGTGCCAGCAACCCTCGGACAGCAGGACAACGCGAGCAGTACTTA. Translating it yields CASNPRTAGQREQYL.

This clonotype showed up many times. The chain uses TRBV5-4 and TRBJ2-4; 8 bases are a match to TRBD2. V was pared by 4 bases and J by 2 bases, with 8 bases of the junction left unmatched. CDR3 size: 16 residues. In germline, CDR1 is SGHNT, CDR2 YYREEE (reference sequence). The CDR3 protein is CASSQKTSVTKNIQYF. CDR3 sequence (DNA): TGTGCCAGCAGCCAAAAGACTAGCGTAACCAAAAACATTCAGTACTTC.

Worth noting for this clonotype: This CDR3 fails to terminate in the conserved phenylalanine or tryptophan, so it likely reflects a read error. The chain's CDR3 is CASSSSPPLRSSYNEQFS. CDR3 nucleotides: TGTGCCAGCAGCTCCTCCCCTCCCCTTAGGAGCTCCTACAATGAGCAGTTCTCC. V is TRBV13 and J is TRBJ2-1; D is ambiguous. The ends were cut back, 4 bases at V and 0 bases at J, with 19 bases in the middle. This CDR3 spans 18 amino acids. Germline V gene data show CDR1 as PRHDT and CDR2 as FYEKMQ (reference sequence).

Comments on this clonotype: A much larger clonotype is one base distant, so this may be a read error. J is TRBJ2-7 and V is TRBV29-1; D might be TRBD2 (6 bases). The V end was cut by 5 bases, the J end by 3 bases, with 26 bases between. The CDR3 is 17 amino acids. From germline, CDR1 is SQVTM and CDR2 ANQGSEA. CDR3 sequence (DNA): TGCAGCGTTAAAGTAGGGGCCCGCGGGGCGGGAAACTACGAGCAGTACTTC. Its protein is CSVKVGARGAGNYEQYF.

The chain carries TRBV2 and TRBJ2-5, with 12 positions matching TRBD2. Trimming cost V 2 bases and J 5 bases; bases outside gene matches: 0. Germline lookup yields CDR1 SNHLY and CDR2 FYNNEI. This CDR3 region has 14 residues. The CDR3 DNA is TGTGCCAGCAGTGAAACTAGCGGGGGGGAGACCCAGTACTTC. This gives the protein CASSETSGGETQYF.

Note on this clonotype: A read error may produce the germline difference seen at one junction end. The chain joins TRBV11-3 to TRBJ2-6; possibly TRBD1 for D (5 bases). Germline values: CDR1 SGHNT, CDR2 YENEEA. CDR3 length: 15 amino acids. The CDR3 DNA reads TGTGCCTGCAGCCGGTCAGGGTCTGGGGTCAACGTCCTGACTTTC. This sequence encodes CACSRSGSGVNVLTF.

Details on this clonotype: One junction end disagrees with the germline gene, perhaps due to a read error. The rearrangement uses TRBV5-4 and TRBJ2-7; 12 bases match TRBD2. The CDR3 sequence is 16 residues long. The V gene's germline CDR1 is SGHNT and CDR2 YYREEE (reference sequence). The CDR3 here is CASSLPGLAGSYDQYF. CDR3 coding DNA: TGTGCCAGCAGCTTGCCGGGACTAGCGGGCTCCTACGACCAGTACTTC.

Concerning this clonotype: A read error may be the cause here, since a much bigger clone is one base away. The chain combines TRBV30 with TRBJ1-1; 8 bases agree with TRBD1. This CDR3 is 14 amino acids long. Germline loops: CDR1 GTSNPN, CDR2 SVGIG (reference sequence). The CDR3 loop is CAWDIRDRNTDAFF. The CDR3 nucleotides read TGTGCCTGGGATATCCGGGACAGGAACACTGATGCTTTCTTT.

On this clonotype: Lacking the conserved final phenylalanine or tryptophan, this CDR3 likely reflects a read error. Because the CDR3's place on the DNA is in doubt, the DNA is left out and the CDR3 is given as listed by TCRdb. The genes are TRBV11-2 and TRBJ2-1; the table names TRBD1, a call not compared with the DNA. The CDR3 is 13 residues long, ends included. In germline, CDR1 is SGHAT, CDR2 FQNNGV. CDR3 loop: CASSWIRGSQVFL.

To note about this clonotype: Germline is not matched at one junction end, which may reflect a read error. The V gene is TRBV11-1, the J gene TRBJ2-2, with TRBD2 identical over 11 bases. CDR1 is SGHAT, CDR2 FQDESV, per germline (reference sequence). This CDR3 has 20 residues. In nucleotides, the CDR3 is TGTGCCGGCAGGCCAATCCCCGGGACTAGCGGCAGTACGAACACCGGGGAGCTGTTTTTT. This gives the protein CAGRPIPGTSGSTNTGELFF.

This clonotype appeared many times. The CDR3 sequence is CASSSGGYGVAGVDEQFF. The CDR3 DNA sequence: TGTGCCAGCAGTTCTGGAGGCTATGGAGTAGCGGGAGTGGATGAGCAGTTCTTC. The rearrangement joins TRBV28 to TRBJ2-1; 9 bases align to TRBD2. There are 18 residues in the CDR3. Trimming removed 4 bases from V and 8 bases from J; junction bases left unmatched: 18. CDR1 and CDR2 from the germline V gene are MDHEN and SYDVKM. Based on the CDR3 plus reference TRBV28 and TRBJ2-1, the full variable domain is DVKVTQSSRYLVKRTGEKVFLECVQDMDHENMFWYRQDPGLGLRLIYFSYDVKMKEKGDIPEGYSVSREKKERFSLILESASTNQTSMYLCASSSGGYGVAGVDEQFFGPGTRLTVL.

This clonotype was detected once. The V call is TRBV1, the J call TRBJ2-7; the table's D call of TRBD1 was not tested on the DNA. TRBV1 is a pseudogene locus. The CDR3 has 18 amino acids. CDR3 bases: TGCACTAGCAGCCAAGATCGGCAGGGACATGGGGACCCCTACGAGCAGTACTTC. Translating it yields CTSSQDRQGHGDPYEQYF.

Note on this clonotype: A much larger clonotype is one base distant, so this may be a read error. The V gene is TRBV28, the J gene TRBJ2-1, with 10 bases that match TRBD2. The CDR3 spans 16 residues. V shed 5 bases and J 5 bases; nucleotides not matched to a gene: 9. The germline V gene has CDR1 MDHEN and CDR2 SYDVKM. This chain's CDR3 is CASSHLAGGTHNEQFF. The CDR3 nucleotides read TGTGCCAGCAGTCACTTAGCGGGAGGCACACACAATGAGCAGTTCTTC.

The gene calls are TRBV29-1 and TRBJ2-2; D is unclear. Germline values: CDR1 SQVTM, CDR2 ANQGSEA. The CDR3 sequence is 11 residues long. The germline V and J ends were trimmed by 6 bases and 10 bases, with 12 bases remaining between them. The CDR3 loop is CSVLYAEELFF. The DNA for the CDR3 is TGCAGCGTCCTATACGCCGAGGAGCTGTTTTTT.

As concerns this clonotype: This clone may be a read error of a much larger clone one base away. The gene calls are TRBV6-1 and TRBJ1-5, with D possibly being TRBD1 (5 bases). Trimming removed 4 bases at V and 3 bases at J, with 16 bases between. Per germline, CDR1 MNHNS and CDR2 SASEGT. The CDR3 covers 16 residues. The CDR3 DNA sequence: TGTGCCAGCAGTGTTTTGCTCACAGGAATCAATCAGCCCCAGCATTTT. Its translation is CASSVLLTGINQPQHF.

This clonotype has a single count. A much larger clone is a single base away; this may be a read error. This chain joins TRBV29-1 and TRBJ2-5, with TRBD1 matching over 8 bases. The V gene's germline CDR1 is SQVTM and CDR2 ANQGSEA. The CDR3 consists of 14 residues. Germline trimming cut 1 base from V and 1 base from J; bases unmatched to any gene: 2. CDR3 protein: CSVEAGQGQETQYF. CDR3 sequence (DNA): TGCAGCGTTGAAGCCGGACAGGGCCAAGAGACCCAGTACTTC.

On this clonotype itself: Lacking the conserved final phenylalanine or tryptophan, this CDR3 likely reflects a read error. The rearrangement links TRBV6-1 to TRBJ1-2, with D possibly matching TRBD1 (6 bases). Trimming took off 2 bases at V and 11 bases at J, with 21 bases between the two ends. Germline CDR1 reads MNHNS; CDR2 reads SASEGT. This CDR3 contains 15 residues. The chain's CDR3 is CASSESLRGNRGYTL. The CDR3 DNA reads TGTGCCAGCAGTGAATCCCTTAGGGGGAACCGTGGATACACCCTC.

This clonotype was found many times. Here the CDR3 reads CASSRGYEQYF. The CDR3 bases are TGCGCCAGCAGCCGGGGCTACGAGCAGTACTTC. The chain uses TRBV5-1 and TRBJ2-7; D is possibly TRBD2 (5 bases). Germline CDR1 is SGHRS and CDR2 is YFSETQ. The ends were cut back, 4 bases at V and 3 bases at J, with 5 bases in the middle. The CDR3 covers 11 residues.

Worth noting for this clonotype: The CDR3 ends on some other residue instead of the conserved phenylalanine or tryptophan, so this is likely a read error. Because the CDR3's place on the DNA is in doubt, the DNA is left out and the CDR3 is given as listed by TCRdb. The V and J genes are TRBV4-2 and TRBJ2-7. The CDR3 length is 13 residues, termini included. From germline, CDR1 is LGHNA and CDR2 YNFKEQ. The CDR3 loop reads CASSQSTMPEEYL.

This clonotype was counted ten times or more. The chain has TRBV29-1 and TRBJ2-1, with a weak D call TRBD1 (6 bases). The germline V gene has CDR1 SQVTM and CDR2 ANQGSEA. This CDR3 spans 14 amino acids. V lost 5 bases and J 4 bases, leaving 15 bases between the germline ends. CDR3 sequence (DNA): TGCAGCGTTCGATTTGGACAGCGGTACAATGAGCAGTTCTTC. This gives the protein CSVRFGQRYNEQFF.

About this clonotype itself: A read error is likely, as this CDR3 ends without the conserved phenylalanine or tryptophan. This sequence joins TRBV12-3 or TRBV12-4 and TRBJ2-1; TRBD2 matches 9 bases. J was trimmed by 9 bases and V by 1 base; bases with no gene match: 10. The CDR3 is made up of 16 amino acids. The CDR3 DNA reads TGTGCCAGCAGTTTAGGTAGATTAGCGGGAGTTGGTGAGCAGTTCTTG. Translating gives CASSLGRLAGVGEQFL.